One and the same sample provided the 5 T cell receptor beta chains below, sequenced in a study of blood T cells in healthy people across ages (dated by TCRdb to about 2015). The library was obtained by 5' RACE. TCRdb shows the sequencer as Illumina HiSeq 2500. A second roughly 6 to 12 cycle PCR used a sample-barcoded 5' primer and a J-beta primer mix. The raw public reads went through TCRdb reprocessing: fastp at Q25, MiXCR clone calling, in-frame beta chains kept. Rows merge per CDR3 protein into single entries with the most common DNA and genes. This sample has about 1,400,000 distinct CDR3 sequences in its table, and around 39% of those were observed once. 7% to 9% of the sample belongs to the ten largest clones. The sample consisted of blood. The receptors here all came from a young woman in good health.

This clonotype was detected only a few times. This chain uses TRBV6-6 with TRBJ1-5; the D gene is possibly TRBD1 (5 bases). The V end lost 0 bases, the J end lost 1 base, and 13 bases lay between the germline ends. The CDR3 extends over 17 amino acids. Germline assignment: CDR1 MNHNY and CDR2 SVGAGI (reference sequence). The CDR3 sequence: CASSYSVSGQSNQPQHF. The CDR3 DNA sequence: TGTGCCAGCAGTTACTCGGTCTCAGGGCAGAGCAATCAGCCCCAGCATTTT.

The CDR3 is CATGLGEYEQYF. The CDR3 bases are TGTGCCACCGGACTGGGCGAATACGAGCAGTACTTC. The chain couples TRBV15 to TRBJ2-5, with a weak D call TRBD2 (5 bases). The assigned J gene may be wrong: the sequence end matches TRBJ2-7 better. The CDR3 runs 12 residues. Germline V gene data show CDR1 as LNHNV and CDR2 as YYDKDF (reference sequence).

This clonotype was detected many times. This chain links TRBV10-3 with TRBJ1-1, with D uncertain. Germline CDR1 is ENHRY and CDR2 is SYGVKD. The CDR3 totals 14 residues. The V gene lost 4 bases and the J gene lost 2 bases, with 11 bases spanning the gap. The chain's CDR3 is CAISARRGNTEAFF. The CDR3 nucleotides are TGTGCCATCAGTGCAAGGCGGGGTAACACTGAAGCTTTCTTT.

This clonotype was detected only once. V and J are TRBV12-3 or TRBV12-4 and TRBJ1-1; 9 bases match TRBD1. CDR3 length: 19 amino acids. V lost 5 bases, J lost 1 base, and 17 bases stayed unmatched. The CDR3 coding sequence is TGTGCCAGCAGTCTTTTCCGGGGACAGGGTTTCGCACCGAACACTGAAGCTTTCTTT. It codes for CASSLFRGQGFAPNTEAFF.

This clonotype appeared a few times. V gene TRBV4-2 combines with J gene TRBJ2-1; 12 bases are a match to TRBD2. Germline assignment: CDR1 LGHNA and CDR2 YNFKEQ. This CDR3 has 17 amino acids. V lost 0 bases, J lost 8 bases, and 8 bases stayed unmatched. CDR3 loop: CASSQDMGLAGGYEQFF. In DNA, the CDR3 is TGTGCCAGCAGCCAAGACATGGGGCTAGCGGGGGGGTATGAGCAGTTCTTC.